The 2 T cell receptor beta chains in this list originate from one sample, sequenced in a study of blood T cell repertoires in COVID-19. Libraries were prepared by immunoSEQ multiplex PCR; TCRdb keeps only in-frame clonotypes and omits some of them. The sample lists a few hundred thousand clones; around 84% were seen once. Sequencing was carried out using PBMCs or T cells enriched from blood (not recorded which). The receptors derive from a woman aged 50 to 65 who had been exposed to COVID-19.

Note on this clone: The same CDR3 is also encoded by other DNA sequences in this sample. The chain joins TRBV28 to TRBJ1-2, with D uncertain. Germline V gene data show CDR1 as MDHEN and CDR2 as SYDVKM. The CDR3 loop spans 12 amino acids. V shed 2 bases and J shed 5 bases, with 6 bases lying between them. The CDR3: CASSLAAYGYTF. CDR3 DNA: TGTGCCAGCAGTTTAGCCGCGTATGGCTACACCTTC.

V usage is TRBV20-1 and J usage is TRBJ1-1; D is unclear. Germline CDR1 and CDR2: DFQATT and SNEGSKA (reference sequence). V dropped 6 bases and J dropped 4 bases, with 9 bases sitting between them. There are 11 residues in the CDR3. Here the CDR3 reads CSAEGGTEAFF. The CDR3 bases are TGCAGTGCAGAGGGAGGCACTGAAGCTTTCTTT.